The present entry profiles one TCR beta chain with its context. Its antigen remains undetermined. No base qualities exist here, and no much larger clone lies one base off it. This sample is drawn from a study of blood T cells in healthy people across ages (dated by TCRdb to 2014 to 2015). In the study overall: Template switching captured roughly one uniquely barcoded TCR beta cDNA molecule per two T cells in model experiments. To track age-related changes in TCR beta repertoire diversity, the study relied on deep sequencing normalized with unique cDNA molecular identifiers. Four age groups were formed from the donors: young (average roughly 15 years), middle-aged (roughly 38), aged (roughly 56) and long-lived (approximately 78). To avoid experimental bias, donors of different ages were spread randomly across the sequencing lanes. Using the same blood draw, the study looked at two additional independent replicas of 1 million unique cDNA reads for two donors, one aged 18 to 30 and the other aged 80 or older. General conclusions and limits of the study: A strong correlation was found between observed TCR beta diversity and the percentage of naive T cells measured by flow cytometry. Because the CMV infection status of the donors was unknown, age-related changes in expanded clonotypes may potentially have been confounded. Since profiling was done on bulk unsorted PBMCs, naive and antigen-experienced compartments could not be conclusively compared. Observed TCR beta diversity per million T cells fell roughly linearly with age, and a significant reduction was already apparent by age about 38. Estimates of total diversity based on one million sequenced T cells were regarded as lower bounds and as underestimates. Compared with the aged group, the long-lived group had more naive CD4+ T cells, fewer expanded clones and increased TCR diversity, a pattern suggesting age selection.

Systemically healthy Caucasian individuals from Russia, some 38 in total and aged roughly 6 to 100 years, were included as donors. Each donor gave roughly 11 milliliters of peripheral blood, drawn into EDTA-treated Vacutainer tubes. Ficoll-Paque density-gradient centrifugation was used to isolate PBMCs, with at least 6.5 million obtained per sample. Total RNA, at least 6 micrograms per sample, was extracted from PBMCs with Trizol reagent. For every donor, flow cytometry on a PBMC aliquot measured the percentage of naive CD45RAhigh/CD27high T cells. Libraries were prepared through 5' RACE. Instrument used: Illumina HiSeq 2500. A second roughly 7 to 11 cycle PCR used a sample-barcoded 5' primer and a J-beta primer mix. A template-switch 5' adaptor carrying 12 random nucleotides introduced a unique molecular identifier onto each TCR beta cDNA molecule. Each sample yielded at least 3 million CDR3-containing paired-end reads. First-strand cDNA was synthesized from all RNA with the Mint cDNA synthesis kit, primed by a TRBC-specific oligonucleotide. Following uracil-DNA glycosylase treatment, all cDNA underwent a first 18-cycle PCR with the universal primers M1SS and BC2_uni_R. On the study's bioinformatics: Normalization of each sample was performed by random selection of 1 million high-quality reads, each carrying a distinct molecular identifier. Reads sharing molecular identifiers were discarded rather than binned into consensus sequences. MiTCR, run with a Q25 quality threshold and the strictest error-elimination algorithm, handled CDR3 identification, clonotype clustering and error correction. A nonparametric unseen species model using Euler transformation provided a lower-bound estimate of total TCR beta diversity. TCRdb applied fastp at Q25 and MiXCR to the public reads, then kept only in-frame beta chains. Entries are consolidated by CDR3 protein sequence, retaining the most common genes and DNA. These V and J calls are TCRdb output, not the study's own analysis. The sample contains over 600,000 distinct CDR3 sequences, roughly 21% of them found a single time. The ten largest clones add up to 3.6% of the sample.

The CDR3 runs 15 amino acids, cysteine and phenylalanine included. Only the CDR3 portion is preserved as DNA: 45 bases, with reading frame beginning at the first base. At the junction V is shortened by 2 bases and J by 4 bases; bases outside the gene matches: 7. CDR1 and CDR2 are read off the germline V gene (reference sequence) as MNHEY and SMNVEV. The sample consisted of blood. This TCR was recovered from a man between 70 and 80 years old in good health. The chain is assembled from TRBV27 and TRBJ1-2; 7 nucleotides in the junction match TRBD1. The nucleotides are TGTGCCAGCAGTTTAAGACAGGGATGGGCCTATGGCTACACCTTC. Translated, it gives CASSLRQGWAYGYTF.